A single sample is the source of the 31 T cell receptor beta chains below, sequenced in a study of cytomegalovirus exposure and HLA in healthy donors. The primer mix had 60 Vbeta and 13 Jbeta primers. The assay was immunoSEQ multiplex PCR, and TCRdb's table has in-frame clones only and misses some. The table lists 25,000 to 40,000 clones. The sequencing input was PBMCs. These receptors came from a woman in her forties in good health and CMV-seropositive.

The V call is TRBV19, the J call TRBJ1-1; D gene ambiguous. Trimming shortened V by 4 bases and J by 1 base, and 7 bases separated the two germline ends. Germline loops: CDR1 LNHDA, CDR2 SQIVND (reference sequence). The CDR3 extends over 13 amino acids. The CDR3: CASSTNRNTEAFF. The CDR3 DNA reads as TGTGCCAGTAGTACTAACAGGAACACTGAAGCTTTCTTT.

The chain joins TRBV27 to TRBJ1-5; TRBD1 matches 9 bases. The CDR3 extends over 15 amino acids. J was trimmed by 7 bases and V by 5 bases; bases with no gene match: 9. Germline V gives CDR1 MNHEY, CDR2 SMNVEV (reference sequence). The CDR3, as DNA: TGTGCCAGCAGTCCTTTACAGGGGGCGAGACAGCCCCAGCATTTT. This codes for CASSPLQGARQPQHF.

V is TRBV4-1 and J is TRBJ2-3, with 9 nucleotides matching TRBD1. Germline CDR1 reads MGHRA; CDR2 reads YSYEKL. This CDR3 has 17 residues. J lost 3 bases, V lost 4 bases, and 11 bases had no gene match. DNA of the CDR3: TGCGCCAGCAGCCGTCAGATCGGGACAGGGCCGACAGATACGCAGTATTTT. Protein: CASSRQIGTGPTDTQYF.

This sequence joins TRBV7-2 and TRBJ1-2; 7 nucleotides agree with TRBD1. Germline-derived CDR1 and CDR2 are SGHTA and FQGNSA. The CDR3 runs to 15 residues. V lost 4 bases to trimming and J lost 6 bases; unmatched junction nucleotides: 11. CDR3 protein: CASSSGTQGRNGYTF. CDR3 DNA sequence: TGTGCCAGCAGCTCCGGGACACAGGGGCGGAATGGCTACACCTTC.

This chain links TRBV7-9 with TRBJ2-1, with 10 bases aligning to TRBD2. Germline CDR1 is SEHNR and CDR2 is FQNEAQ (reference sequence). V was pared by 6 bases and J by 8 bases, with 7 bases of the junction left unmatched. There are 14 residues in the CDR3. CDR3 DNA sequence: TGTGCCAGCAGACCCGGGCTAGCGGGAGATGAGCAGTTCTTC. It specifies CASRPGLAGDEQFF.

The chain employs TRBV4-2 and TRBJ2-7; TRBD1 might be the D (5 bases). V was cut by 4 bases and J by 2 bases, with 12 bases left in between. CDR1 LGHNA and CDR2 YNFKEQ come from the germline V gene. This CDR3 is built from 14 residues. CDR3 region: CASSPFAGTYEQYF. CDR3 DNA: TGTGCCAGCAGCCCATTCGCAGGGACCTACGAGCAGTACTTC.

Written as DNA, the CDR3 is TGTGCCAGCAGCTTGGGTGTACAAGAGACCCAGTACTTC. As protein: CASSLGVQETQYF. V is TRBV5-6 and J is TRBJ2-5; D is ambiguous. This CDR3 contains 13 residues. The V end was cut by 0 bases, the J end by 2 bases, with 5 bases between. CDR1 is SGHDT, CDR2 YYEEEE, per germline. Based on the CDR3 plus reference TRBV5-6 and TRBJ2-5, the full variable domain is DAGVTQSPTHLIKTRGQQVTLRCSPKSGHDTVSWYQQALGQGPQFIFQYYEEEERQRGNFPDRFSGHQFPNYSSELNVNALLLGDSALYLCASSLGVQETQYFGPGTRLLVL.

This chain joins TRBV7-9 and TRBJ2-2; tentatively, D is TRBD2 (6 bases). This CDR3 is built from 16 residues. V lost 4 bases and J lost 4, with 16 bases in between. Germline loops: CDR1 SEHNR, CDR2 FQNEAQ (reference sequence). This CDR3 is CASSWRGSAATGELFF. Written as DNA, the CDR3 is TGTGCCAGCAGCTGGCGGGGTTCGGCGGCCACCGGGGAGCTGTTTTTT.

The chain has TRBV2 and TRBJ2-7, with 9 nucleotides matching TRBD2. This CDR3 has 13 amino acids. Germline V gene sequence: CDR1 SNHLY, CDR2 FYNNEI. Losses at the gene ends were 6 bases for V and 4 bases for J; bases not matched to a gene: 4. CDR3 coding DNA: TGTGCCAGCAGGACTAGCGGCTCTTACGAGCAGTACTTC. Its translation is CASRTSGSYEQYF.

V usage is TRBV19 and J usage is TRBJ1-2, with D possibly TRBD1 on 6 matching bases. The CDR3 is 15 residues long. V lost 4 bases, J lost 6 bases, and 18 bases lay in between. Germline lookup yields CDR1 LNHDA and CDR2 SQIVND (reference sequence). The CDR3, as DNA: TGTGCCAGTAGTACCACAGGGCACAGAGGGAATGGCTACACCTTC. It specifies CASSTTGHRGNGYTF.

This chain uses TRBV6-1 with TRBJ2-7, with 8 bases aligning to TRBD1. Germline CDR1 and CDR2: MNHNS and SASEGT. The CDR3 runs 14 residues. V lost 6 bases to trimming and J lost 5 bases; unmatched junction nucleotides: 9. CDR3 sequence: CASRRRTGLNEQYF. The CDR3 DNA sequence: TGTGCCAGCAGACGCAGGACAGGGCTGAACGAGCAGTACTTC.

CDR3 nucleotides: TGCGCCAGCAGCCGCTGGGAAAGGGGTAATGAAAAACTGTTTTTT. Translation: CASSRWERGNEKLFF. This chain links TRBV4-1 with TRBJ1-4, with a weak D call TRBD1 (5 bases). Germline CDR1 reads MGHRA; CDR2 reads YSYEKL. This CDR3 has 15 amino acids. Trimming removed 4 bases at V and 4 bases at J, with 13 bases between.

The V and J genes are TRBV30 and TRBJ1-4, with D unclear. From germline, CDR1 is GTSNPN and CDR2 SVGIG (reference sequence). The length of the CDR3 is 14 residues. The V gene lost 6 bases and the J gene lost 4 bases, with 15 bases spanning the gap. The CDR3 region is CACCGEELNEKLFF. The DNA for the CDR3 is TGTGCCTGCTGTGGGGAGGAGCTTAATGAAAAACTGTTTTTT.

The chain employs TRBV6-5 and TRBJ2-7; 9 bases agree with TRBD1. CDR1 is MNHEY, CDR2 SVGAGI, per germline. J was trimmed by 6 bases and V by 4 bases; bases with no gene match: 7. The CDR3 covers 14 residues. The CDR3 nucleotides read TGTGCCAGCAGTTCGTGGACAGGGGAGGGCGAGCAGTACTTC. Its translation: CASSSWTGEGEQYF.

The chain couples TRBV29-1 to TRBJ2-1; 8 bases line up with TRBD2. The CDR3 runs to 12 residues. After removal of 4 bases from V and 9 bases from J, the junction contained 5 bases not matched to a gene. Germline assignment: CDR1 SQVTM and CDR2 ANQGSEA. CDR3 in DNA: TGCAGCGTTGTGGGACTAGAAATTGAGCAGTTCTTC. Translated, it gives CSVVGLEIEQFF.

This chain connects TRBV27 to TRBJ2-5; the match to TRBD1 covers 7 bases. The CDR3 covers 16 residues. Germline-derived CDR1 and CDR2 are MNHEY and SMNVEV (reference sequence). Losses at the gene ends were 5 bases for V and 5 bases for J; bases not matched to a gene: 14. CDR3: CASSLSLPLRGETQYF. The CDR3 bases are TGTGCCAGCAGTCTCTCGCTACCTCTCAGGGGGGAGACCCAGTACTTC.

Remarks on this clone: At one end the junction does not follow the germline gene, possibly because of a read error. The chain is built from TRBV30 and TRBJ1-2; 7 nucleotides align to TRBD1. CDR3 size: 15 residues. Looked up from germline, CDR1 is GTSNPN and CDR2 is SVGIG (reference sequence). In DNA form, the CDR3 reads TGTGCCGGGAGTGTACGGAGACAGGGTTGGGATGGCTACACCTTC. Its translation is CAGSVRRQGWDGYTF.

The J gene is TRBJ2-7, the V gene TRBV6-6, with D perhaps TRBD1 (5 bases). Germline V gene sequence: CDR1 MNHNY, CDR2 SVGAGI (reference sequence). Trimming cost V 2 bases and J 2 bases, with 10 bases left between them. There are 14 residues in the CDR3. The CDR3 spells CASSYRQRAYEQYF. The CDR3 DNA sequence: TGTGCCAGCAGTTACCGACAGCGAGCCTACGAGCAGTACTTC.

The chain joins TRBV18 to TRBJ1-1, with TRBD1 as a possible D gene (6 bases). The CDR3 loop spans 14 amino acids. CDR1 and CDR2 (germline): KGHSH, LQKENI. The V end was cut by 4 bases, the J end by 3 bases, with 12 bases between. Here the CDR3 DNA reads TGTGCCAGCTCACTCCAGGGACAACACACTGAAGCTTTCTTT. Its protein is CASSLQGQHTEAFF. Full variable domain (remainder filled in from reference TRBV18 and TRBJ1-1): NAGVMQNPRHLVRRRGQEARLRCSPMKGHSHVYWYRQLPEEGLKFMVYLQKENIIDESGMPKERFSAEFPKEGPSILRIQQVVRGDSAAYFCASSLQGQHTEAFFGQGTRLTVV.

The chain employs TRBV15 and TRBJ1-5; D is unresolved. Trimming took off 0 bases at V and 1 base at J, with 13 bases between the two ends. The CDR3 consists of 17 residues. Germline CDR1 reads LNHNV; CDR2 reads YYDKDF (reference sequence). CDR3 loop: CATSRDVSVLSNQPQHF. DNA for the CDR3: TGTGCCACCAGCAGAGATGTGTCTGTTCTGAGCAATCAGCCCCAGCATTTT. Full variable domain (rest looked up from reference TRBV15 and TRBJ1-5): DAMVIQNPRYQVTQFGKPVTLSCSQTLNHNVMYWYQQKSSQAPKLLFHYYDKDFNNEADTPDNFQSRRPNTSFCFLDIRSPGLGDTAMYLCATSRDVSVLSNQPQHFGDGTRLSIL.

The chain recombines TRBV11-1 with TRBJ1-1; 8 nucleotides align to TRBD1. This CDR3 spans 15 amino acids. CDR1 is SGHAT and CDR2 is FQDESV in the germline V gene (reference sequence). Unmatched junction bases numbered 7, after V lost 0 bases and J lost 7 bases. The CDR3 DNA sequence: TGTGCCAGCAGCTTAGCGGACAGGGCCTTTGATGAAGCTTTCTTT. It yields the protein CASSLADRAFDEAFF.

The chain links TRBV19 to TRBJ2-7; a possible D gene is TRBD1 (6 bases). V was pared by 7 bases and J by 6 bases, with 28 bases between. Germline V gene data show CDR1 as LNHDA and CDR2 as SQIVND (reference sequence). The length of the CDR3 is 17 residues. The CDR3 is CASTPTYRVVHLSEQYF. The CDR3 region has the DNA TGTGCCAGTACCCCGACGTACAGGGTGGTTCATCTAAGCGAGCAGTACTTC.

Comments on this clone: No conserved phenylalanine or tryptophan is present at the end of the CDR3, so a read error is the likely explanation. The DNA is omitted, as the CDR3 cannot be located on it reliably, and the CDR3 follows TCRdb's listing. V and J are TRBV25-1 and TRBJ2-7; TRBD1, the D gene given by the table, was not confirmed from the DNA. CDR1 and CDR2 (germline): MGHDK, SYGVNS. The CDR3 length equals 12 residues, ends included. This CDR3 is CASSDHQGVWMS.

The rearrangement links TRBV2 to TRBJ1-3; TRBD1 might be the D (5 bases). Trimming left V 6 bases short and J 0 bases short, with 12 bases between. Germline V CDR1 and CDR2: SNHLY, FYNNEI. The length of the CDR3 is 15 residues. CDR3 protein: CASRPTASSGNTIYF. The DNA of the CDR3 is TGTGCCAGCAGACCGACAGCGAGCTCTGGAAACACCATATATTTT.

The chain uses TRBV4-3 and TRBJ2-7; 9 positions match TRBD1. CDR1 and CDR2 from the germline V gene are LGHNA and YSLEER. This CDR3 has 15 amino acids. The junction had 4 bases not matched to a gene; V was cut back by 3 bases and J by 1 base. The CDR3 sequence is CASSHTTGGSYEQYF. DNA of the CDR3: TGCGCCAGCAGCCACACGACAGGGGGGTCCTACGAGCAGTACTTC.

This chain uses TRBV6-1 with TRBJ1-1, with D unresolved. CDR3 length: 11 amino acids. Germline V CDR1 and CDR2: MNHNS, SASEGT. Trimming pared 6 bases from V and 8 bases from J, leaving 10 bases between. CDR3: CASSPNREAFF. DNA for the CDR3: TGTGCCAGCAGCCCAAACCGGGAAGCTTTCTTT.

The chain recombines TRBV28 with TRBJ1-2; D gene unclear. Germline V gene lookup returns CDR1 MDHEN and CDR2 SYDVKM. V was shortened by 7 bases and J by 7 bases, with 16 bases between the two germline ends. This CDR3 is 13 amino acids long. The CDR3 DNA follows: TGTGCCAGCAAGACTGAGTGGAGTCGTGGCTACACCTTC. Translating it yields CASKTEWSRGYTF.

The chain links TRBV6-1 to TRBJ2-5; TRBD2 is a possible D gene (5 bases). This CDR3 has 10 residues. The V end was cut by 10 bases, the J end by 5 bases, with 8 bases between. Germline CDR1 reads MNHNS; CDR2 reads SASEGT. As DNA, the CDR3 is TGTGCCACTGGGGAGGAGACCCAGTACTTC. Translating gives CATGEETQYF.

About this clone: Germline is not matched at one junction end, which may reflect a read error. The chain joins TRBV7-9 to TRBJ1-1, with D possibly being TRBD1 (6 bases). This CDR3 is 15 amino acids long. Germline V gene data show CDR1 as SEHNR and CDR2 as FQNEAQ (reference sequence). This CDR3 reads CASSEHGGRETEDFF. The CDR3 coding sequence is TGTGCCAGCAGCGAGCACGGGGGGCGGGAAACTGAAGATTTCTTT.

The chain recombines TRBV30 with TRBJ1-1; the match to TRBD1 covers 7 bases. V was clipped by 2 bases and J by 1 base; unmatched bases: 1. The germline V gene has CDR1 GTSNPN and CDR2 SVGIG (reference sequence). This CDR3 region has 13 residues. The CDR3 DNA reads as TGTGCCTGGAGTAGGGGGCAGAACACTGAAGCTTTCTTT. Protein product: CAWSRGQNTEAFF.

The J gene is TRBJ1-3, the V gene TRBV5-1; 8 bases map to TRBD1. Germline loops: CDR1 SGHRS, CDR2 YFSETQ. This CDR3 comprises 22 residues. J lost 2 bases, V lost 4 bases, and 26 bases had no gene match. CDR3 DNA: TGCGCCAGCAGCCGCCTAGGACAGGGCGACTTGATCAGGTTCTCTACTGGAAACACCATATATTTT. This encodes CASSRLGQGDLIRFSTGNTIYF.